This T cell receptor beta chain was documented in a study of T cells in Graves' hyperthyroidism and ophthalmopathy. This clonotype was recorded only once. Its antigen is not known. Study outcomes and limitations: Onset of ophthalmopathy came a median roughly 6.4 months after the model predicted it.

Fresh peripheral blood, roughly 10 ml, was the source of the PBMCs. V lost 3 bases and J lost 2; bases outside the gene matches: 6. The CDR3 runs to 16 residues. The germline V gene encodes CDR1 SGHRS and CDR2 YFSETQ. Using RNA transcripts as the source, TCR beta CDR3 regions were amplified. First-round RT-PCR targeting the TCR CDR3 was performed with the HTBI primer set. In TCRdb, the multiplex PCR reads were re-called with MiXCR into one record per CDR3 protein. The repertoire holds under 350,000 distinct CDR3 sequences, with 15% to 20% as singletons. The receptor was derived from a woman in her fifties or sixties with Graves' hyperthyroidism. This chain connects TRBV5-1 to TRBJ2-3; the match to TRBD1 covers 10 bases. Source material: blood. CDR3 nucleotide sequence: TGCGCCAGCAGCTGGGGGGACAGGGGAAACACAGATACGCAGTATTTT. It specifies CASSWGDRGNTDTQYF. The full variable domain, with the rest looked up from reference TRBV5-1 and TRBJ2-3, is KAGVTQTPRYLIKTRGQQVTLSCSPISGHRSVSWYQQTPGQGLQFLFEYFSETQRNKGNFPGRFSGRQFSNSRSEMNVSTLELGDSALYLCASSWGDRGNTDTQYFGPGTRLTVL.